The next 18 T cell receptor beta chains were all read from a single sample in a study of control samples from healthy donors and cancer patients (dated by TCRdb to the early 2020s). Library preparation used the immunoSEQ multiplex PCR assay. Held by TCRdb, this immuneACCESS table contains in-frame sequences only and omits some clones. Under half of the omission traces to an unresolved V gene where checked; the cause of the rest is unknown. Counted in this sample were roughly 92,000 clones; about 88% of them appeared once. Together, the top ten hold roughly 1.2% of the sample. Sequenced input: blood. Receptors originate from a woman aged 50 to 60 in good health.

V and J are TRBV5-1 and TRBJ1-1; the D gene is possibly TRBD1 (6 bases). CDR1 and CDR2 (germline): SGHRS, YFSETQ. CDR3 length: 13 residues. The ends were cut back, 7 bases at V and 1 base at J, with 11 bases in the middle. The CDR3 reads CASGTGQNTEAFF. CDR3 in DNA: TGCGCCAGCGGAACGGGACAGAACACTGAAGCTTTCTTT.

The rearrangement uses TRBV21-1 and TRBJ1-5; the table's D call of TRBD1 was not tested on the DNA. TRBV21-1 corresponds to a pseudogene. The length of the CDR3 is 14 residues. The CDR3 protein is CASSPRHSNQPQHF. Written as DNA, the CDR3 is TGTGCCAGCAGTCCAAGACATAGCAATCAGCCCCAGCATTTT.

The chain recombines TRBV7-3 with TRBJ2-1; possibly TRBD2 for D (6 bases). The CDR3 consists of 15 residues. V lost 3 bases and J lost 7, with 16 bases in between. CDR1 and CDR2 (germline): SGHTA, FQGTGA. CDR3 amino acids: CASSLERAKVNEQFF. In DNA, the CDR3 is TGTGCCAGCAGCTTGGAGCGGGCGAAAGTGAATGAGCAGTTCTTC.

DNA for the CDR3: TGTGCCAGCAGTTTATGGGCGGGGGGCGACGCCGAGCAGTACTTC. Its translation: CASSLWAGGDAEQYF. This chain connects TRBV28 to TRBJ2-7, with 8 nucleotides matching TRBD2. CDR3 length equals 15 residues. V shed 0 bases, J shed 6 bases, and the junction held 7 bases outside the gene matches. Germline values: CDR1 MDHEN, CDR2 SYDVKM.

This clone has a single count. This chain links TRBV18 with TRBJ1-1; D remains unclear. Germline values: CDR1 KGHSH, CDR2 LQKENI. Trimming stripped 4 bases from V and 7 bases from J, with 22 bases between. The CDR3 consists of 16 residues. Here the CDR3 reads CASSRDVGVSGGEAFF. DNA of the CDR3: TGTGCCAGCTCACGAGACGTGGGCGTGAGCGGAGGTGAAGCTTTCTTT.

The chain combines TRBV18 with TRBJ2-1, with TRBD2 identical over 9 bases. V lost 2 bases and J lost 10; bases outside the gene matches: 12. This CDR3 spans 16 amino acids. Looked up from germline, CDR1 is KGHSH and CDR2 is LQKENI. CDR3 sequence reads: CASSPSGAGGPREQFF. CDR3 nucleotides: TGTGCCAGCTCACCATCCGGGGCGGGAGGGCCGAGGGAGCAGTTCTTC.

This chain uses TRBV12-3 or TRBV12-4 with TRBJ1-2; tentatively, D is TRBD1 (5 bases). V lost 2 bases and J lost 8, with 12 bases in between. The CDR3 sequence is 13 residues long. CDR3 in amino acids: CASSLTRDVGYTF. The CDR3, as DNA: TGTGCCAGCAGTTTAACCCGGGACGTAGGCTACACCTTC.

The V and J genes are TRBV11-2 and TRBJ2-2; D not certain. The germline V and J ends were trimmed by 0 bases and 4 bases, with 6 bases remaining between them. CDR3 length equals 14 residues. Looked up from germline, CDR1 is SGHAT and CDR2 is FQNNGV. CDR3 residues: CASSLDRRTGELFF. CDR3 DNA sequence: TGTGCCAGCAGCTTAGACAGACGCACCGGGGAGCTGTTTTTT.

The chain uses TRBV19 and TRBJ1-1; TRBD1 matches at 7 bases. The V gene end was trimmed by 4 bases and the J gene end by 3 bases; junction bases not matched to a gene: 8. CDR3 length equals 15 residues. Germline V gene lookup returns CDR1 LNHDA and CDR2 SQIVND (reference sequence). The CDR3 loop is CASSRQGDADTEAFF. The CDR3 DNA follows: TGTGCCAGTAGTAGACAGGGAGATGCGGACACTGAAGCTTTCTTT.

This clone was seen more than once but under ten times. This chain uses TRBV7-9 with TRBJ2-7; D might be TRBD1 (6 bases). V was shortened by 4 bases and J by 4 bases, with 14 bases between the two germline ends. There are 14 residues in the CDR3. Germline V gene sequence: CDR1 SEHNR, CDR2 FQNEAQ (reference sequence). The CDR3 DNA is TGTGCCAGCAGCTCAAGGCAGGGGTATTACGAGCAGTACTTC. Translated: CASSSRQGYYEQYF.

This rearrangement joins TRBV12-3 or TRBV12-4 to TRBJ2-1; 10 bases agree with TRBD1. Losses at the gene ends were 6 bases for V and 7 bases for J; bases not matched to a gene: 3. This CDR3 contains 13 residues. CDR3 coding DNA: TGTGCCAGCAGCGGGACAGGGGCTAATGAGCAGTTCTTC. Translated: CASSGTGANEQFF.

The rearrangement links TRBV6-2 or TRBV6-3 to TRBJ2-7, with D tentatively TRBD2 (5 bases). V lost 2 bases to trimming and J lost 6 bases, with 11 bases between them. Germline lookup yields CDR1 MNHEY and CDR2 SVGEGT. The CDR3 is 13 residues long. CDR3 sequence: CASSYQIALEQYF. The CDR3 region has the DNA TGTGCCAGCAGTTACCAAATAGCGCTCGAGCAGTACTTC.

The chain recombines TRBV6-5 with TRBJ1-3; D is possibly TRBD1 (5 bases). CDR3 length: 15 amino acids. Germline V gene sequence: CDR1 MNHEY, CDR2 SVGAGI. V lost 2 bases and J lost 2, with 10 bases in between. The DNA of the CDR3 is TGTGCCAGCAGTTACGCGGGACTTGCTGGAAACACCATATATTTT. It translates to CASSYAGLAGNTIYF.

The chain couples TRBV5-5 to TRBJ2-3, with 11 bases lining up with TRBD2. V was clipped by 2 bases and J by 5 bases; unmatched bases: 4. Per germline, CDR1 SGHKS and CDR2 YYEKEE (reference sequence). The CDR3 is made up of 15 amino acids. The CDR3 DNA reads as TGTGCCAGCAGCTTTAGCGGGAGGGCGATAGATACGCAGTATTTT. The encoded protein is CASSFSGRAIDTQYF.

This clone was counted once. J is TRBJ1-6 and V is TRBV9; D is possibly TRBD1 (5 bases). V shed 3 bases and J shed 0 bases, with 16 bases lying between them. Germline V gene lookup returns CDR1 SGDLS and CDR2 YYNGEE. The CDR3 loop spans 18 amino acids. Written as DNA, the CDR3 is TGTGCCAGCAGCGAATCGGACACCTGGAGCTCCTATAATTCACCCCTCCACTTT. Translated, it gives CASSESDTWSSYNSPLHF.

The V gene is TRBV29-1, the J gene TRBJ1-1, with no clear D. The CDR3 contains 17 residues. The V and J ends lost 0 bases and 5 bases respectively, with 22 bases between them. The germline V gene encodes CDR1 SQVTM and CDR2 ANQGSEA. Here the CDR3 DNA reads TGCAGCGTTGAAGACGCTGCTATTCGTGGGTATGATACTGAAGCTTTCTTT. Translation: CSVEDAAIRGYDTEAFF. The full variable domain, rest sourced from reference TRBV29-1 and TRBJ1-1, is SAVISQKPSRDICQRGTSLTIQCQVDSQVTMMFWYRQQPGQSLTLIATANQGSEATYESGFVIDKFPISRPNLTFSTLTVSNMSPEDSSIYLCSVEDAAIRGYDTEAFFGQGTRLTVV.

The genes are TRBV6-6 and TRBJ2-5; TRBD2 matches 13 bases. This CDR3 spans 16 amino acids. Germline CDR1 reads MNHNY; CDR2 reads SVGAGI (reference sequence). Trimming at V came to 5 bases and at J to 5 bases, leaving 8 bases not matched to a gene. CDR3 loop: CASSGTSGGAFETQYF. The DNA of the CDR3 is TGTGCCAGCAGTGGCACTAGCGGGGGGGCCTTTGAGACCCAGTACTTC.

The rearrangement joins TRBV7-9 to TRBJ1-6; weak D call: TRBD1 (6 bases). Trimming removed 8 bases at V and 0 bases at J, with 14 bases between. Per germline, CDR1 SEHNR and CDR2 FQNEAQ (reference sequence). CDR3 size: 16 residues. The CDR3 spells CASAGVLSSYNSPLHF. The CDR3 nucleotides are TGTGCCAGCGCAGGGGTTTTAAGCTCCTATAATTCACCCCTCCACTTT.